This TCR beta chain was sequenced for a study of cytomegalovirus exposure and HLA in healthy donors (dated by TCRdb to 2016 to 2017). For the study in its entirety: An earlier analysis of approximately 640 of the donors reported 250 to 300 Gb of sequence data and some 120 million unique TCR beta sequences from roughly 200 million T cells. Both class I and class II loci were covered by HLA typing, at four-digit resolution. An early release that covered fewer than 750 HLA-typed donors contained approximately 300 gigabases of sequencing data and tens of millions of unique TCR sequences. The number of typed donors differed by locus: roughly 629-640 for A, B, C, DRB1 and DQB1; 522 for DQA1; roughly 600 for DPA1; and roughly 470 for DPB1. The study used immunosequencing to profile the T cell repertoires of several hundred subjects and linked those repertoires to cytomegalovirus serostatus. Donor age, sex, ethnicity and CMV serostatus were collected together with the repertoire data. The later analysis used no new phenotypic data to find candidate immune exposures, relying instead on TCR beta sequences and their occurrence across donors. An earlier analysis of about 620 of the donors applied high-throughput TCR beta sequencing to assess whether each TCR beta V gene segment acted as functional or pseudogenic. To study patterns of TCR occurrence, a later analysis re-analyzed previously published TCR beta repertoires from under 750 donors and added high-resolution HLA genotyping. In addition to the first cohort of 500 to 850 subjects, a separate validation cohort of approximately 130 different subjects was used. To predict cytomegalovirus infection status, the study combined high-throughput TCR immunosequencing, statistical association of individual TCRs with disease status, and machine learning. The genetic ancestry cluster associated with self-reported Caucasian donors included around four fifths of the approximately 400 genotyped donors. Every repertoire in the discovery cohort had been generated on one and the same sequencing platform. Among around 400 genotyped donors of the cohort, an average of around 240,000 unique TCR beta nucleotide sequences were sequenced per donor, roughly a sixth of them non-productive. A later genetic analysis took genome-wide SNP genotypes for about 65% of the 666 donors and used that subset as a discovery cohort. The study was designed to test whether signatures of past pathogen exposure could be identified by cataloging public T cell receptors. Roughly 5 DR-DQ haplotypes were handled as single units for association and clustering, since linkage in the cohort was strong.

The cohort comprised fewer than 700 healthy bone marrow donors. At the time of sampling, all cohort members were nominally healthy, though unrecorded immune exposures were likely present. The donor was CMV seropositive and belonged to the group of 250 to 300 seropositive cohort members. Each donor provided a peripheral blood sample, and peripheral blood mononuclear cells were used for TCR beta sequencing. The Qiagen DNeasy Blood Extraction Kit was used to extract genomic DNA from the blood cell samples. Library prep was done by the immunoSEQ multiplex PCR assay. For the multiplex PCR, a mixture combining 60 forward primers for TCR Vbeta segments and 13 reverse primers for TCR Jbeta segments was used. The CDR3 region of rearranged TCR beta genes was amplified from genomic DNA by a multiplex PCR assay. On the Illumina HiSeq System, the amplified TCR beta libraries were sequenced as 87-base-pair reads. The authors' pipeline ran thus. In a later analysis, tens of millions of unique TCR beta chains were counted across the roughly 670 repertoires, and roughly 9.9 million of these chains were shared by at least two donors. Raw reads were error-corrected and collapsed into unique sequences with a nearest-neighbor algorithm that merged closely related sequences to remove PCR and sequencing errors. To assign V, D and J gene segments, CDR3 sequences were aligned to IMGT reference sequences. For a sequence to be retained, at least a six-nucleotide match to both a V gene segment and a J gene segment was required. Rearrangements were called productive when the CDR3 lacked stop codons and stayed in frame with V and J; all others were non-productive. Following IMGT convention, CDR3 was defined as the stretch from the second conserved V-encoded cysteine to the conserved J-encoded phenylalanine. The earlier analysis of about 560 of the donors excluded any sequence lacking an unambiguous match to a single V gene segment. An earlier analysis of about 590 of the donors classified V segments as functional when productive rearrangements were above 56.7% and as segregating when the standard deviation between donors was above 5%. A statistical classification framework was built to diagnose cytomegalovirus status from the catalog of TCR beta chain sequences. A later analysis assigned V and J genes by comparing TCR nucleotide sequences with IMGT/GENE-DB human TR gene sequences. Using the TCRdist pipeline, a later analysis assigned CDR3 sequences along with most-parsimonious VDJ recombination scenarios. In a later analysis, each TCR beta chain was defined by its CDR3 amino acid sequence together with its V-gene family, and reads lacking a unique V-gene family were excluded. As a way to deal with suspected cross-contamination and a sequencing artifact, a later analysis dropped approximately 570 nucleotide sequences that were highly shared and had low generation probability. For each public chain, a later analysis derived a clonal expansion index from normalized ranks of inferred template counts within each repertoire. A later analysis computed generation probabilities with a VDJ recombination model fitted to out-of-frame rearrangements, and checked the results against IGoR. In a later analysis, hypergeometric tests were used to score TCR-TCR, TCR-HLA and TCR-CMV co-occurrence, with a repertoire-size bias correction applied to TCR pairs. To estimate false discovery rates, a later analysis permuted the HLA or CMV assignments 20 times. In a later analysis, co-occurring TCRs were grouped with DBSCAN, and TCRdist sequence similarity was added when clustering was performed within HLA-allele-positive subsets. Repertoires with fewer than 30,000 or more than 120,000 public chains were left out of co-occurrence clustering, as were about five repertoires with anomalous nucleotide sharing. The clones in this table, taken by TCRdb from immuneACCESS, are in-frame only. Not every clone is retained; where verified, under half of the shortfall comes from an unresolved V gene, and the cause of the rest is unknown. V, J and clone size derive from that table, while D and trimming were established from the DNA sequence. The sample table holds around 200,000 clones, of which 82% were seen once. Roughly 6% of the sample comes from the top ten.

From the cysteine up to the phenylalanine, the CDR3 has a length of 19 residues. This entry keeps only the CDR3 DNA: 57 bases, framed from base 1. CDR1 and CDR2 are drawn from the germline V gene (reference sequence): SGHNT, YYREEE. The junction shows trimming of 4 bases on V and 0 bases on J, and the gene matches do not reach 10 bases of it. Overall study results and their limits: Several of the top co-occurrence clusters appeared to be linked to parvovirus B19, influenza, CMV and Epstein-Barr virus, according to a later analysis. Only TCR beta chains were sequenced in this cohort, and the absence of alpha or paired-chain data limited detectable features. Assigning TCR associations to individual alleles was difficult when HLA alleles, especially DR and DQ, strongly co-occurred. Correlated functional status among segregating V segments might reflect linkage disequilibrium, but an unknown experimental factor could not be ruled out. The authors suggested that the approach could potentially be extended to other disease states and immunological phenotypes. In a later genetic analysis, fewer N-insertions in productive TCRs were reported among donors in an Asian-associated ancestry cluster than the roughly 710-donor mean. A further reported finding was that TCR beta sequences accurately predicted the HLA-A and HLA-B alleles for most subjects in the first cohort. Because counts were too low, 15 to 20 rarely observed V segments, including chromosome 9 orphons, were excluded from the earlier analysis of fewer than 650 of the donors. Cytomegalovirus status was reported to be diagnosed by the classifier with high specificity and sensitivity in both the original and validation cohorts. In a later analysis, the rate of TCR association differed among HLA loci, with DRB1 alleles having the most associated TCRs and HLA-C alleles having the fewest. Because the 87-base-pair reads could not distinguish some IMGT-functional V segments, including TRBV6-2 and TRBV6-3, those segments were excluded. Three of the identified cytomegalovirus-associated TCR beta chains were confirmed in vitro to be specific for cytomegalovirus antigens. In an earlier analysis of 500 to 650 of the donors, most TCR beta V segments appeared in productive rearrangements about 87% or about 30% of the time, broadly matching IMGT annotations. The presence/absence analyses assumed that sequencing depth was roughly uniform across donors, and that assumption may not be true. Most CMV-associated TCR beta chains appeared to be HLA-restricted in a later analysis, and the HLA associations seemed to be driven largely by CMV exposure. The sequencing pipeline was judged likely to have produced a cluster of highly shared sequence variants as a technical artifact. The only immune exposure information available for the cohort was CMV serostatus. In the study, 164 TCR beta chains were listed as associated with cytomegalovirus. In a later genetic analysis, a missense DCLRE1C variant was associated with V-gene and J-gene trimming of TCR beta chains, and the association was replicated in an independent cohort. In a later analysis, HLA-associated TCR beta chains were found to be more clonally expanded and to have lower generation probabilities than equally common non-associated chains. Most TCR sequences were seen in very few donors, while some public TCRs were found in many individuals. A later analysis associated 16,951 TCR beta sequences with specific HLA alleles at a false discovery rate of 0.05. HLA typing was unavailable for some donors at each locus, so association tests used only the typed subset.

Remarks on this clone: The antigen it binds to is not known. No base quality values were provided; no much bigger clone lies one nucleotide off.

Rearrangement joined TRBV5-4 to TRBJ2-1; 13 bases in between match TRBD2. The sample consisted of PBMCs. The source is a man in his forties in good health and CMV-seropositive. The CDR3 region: CASSGSGTSGTSSYNEQFF. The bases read TGTGCCAGCAGCGGGAGCGGGACTAGCGGGACGAGCTCCTACAATGAGCAGTTCTTC.